This TCR beta chain derives from a study of blood T cell repertoires in COVID-19. Here immunoSEQ multiplex PCR was the method, and the copy in TCRdb shows in-frame clones only, minus some. The top ten hold about 1.2% of the sample, which has more than 300,000 clones, approximately 90% seen once. Trimming took 5 bases from V and 4 from J; bases not matched to a gene: 12. The CDR3 is made up of 17 amino acids. Germline CDR1 SQVTM, CDR2 ANQGSEA. Categorization into cohorts depended on clinical history that participants reported. The TCR was taken from a woman between 18 and 29 years old who had recovered from COVID-19. The sequencing input was PBMCs or T cells enriched from blood (not recorded which). The gene calls are TRBV29-1 and TRBJ1-4, with 11 bases identical to TRBD1. CDR3 sequence (DNA): TGCAGCGTTTCCGGGACAGGGGGAAGGGGAAATAATGAAAAACTGTTTTTT. This gives the protein CSVSGTGGRGNNEKLFF.